This is a list of T cell receptor beta chains from one sample in a study of blood T cell repertoires in COVID-19. Assay used: immunoSEQ multiplex PCR; TCRdb lists only in-frame clones, some missing. In the table there are fewer than 250,000 clones, around 80% of which are singletons. Material for sequencing was peripheral blood. Receptors were obtained from a woman aged 60-75 years with COVID-19, enrolled during active disease. Each CDR3 is given with its conserved first and last residue. D genes are given only for firm matches. Expanded clones get a size class; other rows say once, few or many, or leave the size out.

D	V	size	J	DNA	CDR3
TRBD1	TRBV28	NA	TRBJ1-2	TGTGCCAGCAGTCAAACTCGGGACAGGGAGGATGGCTACACCTTC	CASSQTRDREDGYTF
TRBD2	TRBV27	once	TRBJ2-3	TGTGCCAGCAGTCTCCGGGGGGGGGCAGGAGATACGCAGTATTTT	CASSLRGGAGDTQYF
NA	TRBV30	NA	TRBJ1-2	TGTGCCTGGAGCGCGGGAGAACGCTATGGCTACACCTTC	CAWSAGERYGYTF
NA	TRBV28	NA	TRBJ2-2	TGTGCCAGCAGTTGGACAGAACACCGGGGAGCTGTTTTT	CASSWTEHRGAVF
TRBD2	TRBV7-9	NA	TRBJ2-1	TGTGCCAGCAGCCCATCGACTAGCGGGAGTCCTTACAATGAGCAGTTCTTC	CASSPSTSGSPYNEQFF
NA	TRBV6-1	NA	TRBJ1-1	TGTGCCAGCAGTGAATCAGTCAACACTGAAGCTTTCTTT	CASSESVNTEAFF
TRBD2	TRBV5-8	few	TRBJ2-1	TGTGCCAGCAGCTTCGGACTAGACTCCTACAATGAGCAGTTCTTC	CASSFGLDSYNEQFF
TRBD1	TRBV24-1	NA	TRBJ2-1	TGTGCCACCAGTGACCAGAGGACAGGGGTCTACAATGAGCAGTTCTTC	CATSDQRTGVYNEQFF
TRBD2	TRBV14	many	TRBJ2-1	TGTGCCAGCAGCCAAGGGCCGCCAAGCGGGAGGGATTACAATGAGCAGTTCTTC	CASSQGPPSGRDYNEQFF
TRBD1	TRBV30	NA	TRBJ1-2	TGTGCCTGGGGGCGGGAGGGGGCCACTGGCTACACCTTC	CAWGREGATGYTF
TRBD1	TRBV5-1	NA	TRBJ1-6	TGCGCCAGCGCCCCGGGGGCAGGGGGCCATAATTCACCCCTCCACTTT	CASAPGAGGHNSPLHF
TRBD2	TRBV7-8	NA	TRBJ2-1	TGTGCCAGCTGTATCGGGACTAGCGGAAATGAGCAGTTCTTC	CASCIGTSGNEQFF
NA	TRBV19	NA	TRBJ1-5	TGTGCCAGTAGTACCGACAGGTTTAATAGCAATCAGCCCCAGCATTTT	CASSTDRFNSNQPQHF
NA	TRBV28	NA	TRBJ1-2	TGTGCCAGCAGTTTAATAGGGGGGGGTAACTATGGCTACACCTTC	CASSLIGGGNYGYTF
NA	TRBV25-1	NA	TRBJ1-4	TGTGCCAGCAGTTTCGGGGGAGTTGATGAAAAACTGTTTTTT	CASSFGGVDEKLFF
NA	TRBV14	NA	TRBJ1-2	TGTGCCAGCAGCGTCCACCAGGCCACGTCATATGGCTACACCTTC	CASSVHQATSYGYTF
NA	TRBV3-1/TRBV3-2	NA	TRBJ1-5	TGTGCCAGCAGCCAAGACTCCGGGGGAATGCCCCAGCATTTT	CASSQDSGGMPQHF
TRBD2	TRBV5-4	NA	TRBJ2-5	TGTGCCAGCAGCTCTAAGCCTAGCGGGGGGGCAGAGACCCAGTACTTC	CASSSKPSGGAETQYF
NA	TRBV2	NA	TRBJ2-1	TGTGCCAGCGGCGGCAGGGGATTAAGCAATGAGCAGTTCTTC	CASGGRGLSNEQFF
TRBD2	TRBV30	NA	TRBJ2-3	TGTGCCTCAACCGCACTAGCGGGAGGGAGCACAGATACGCAGTATTTT	CASTALAGGSTDTQYF
NA	TRBV6-4	NA	TRBJ2-3	TGTGCCAGCAGTGATGGGGCAGGCCCCACAGATACGCAGTATTTT	CASSDGAGPTDTQYF
TRBD2	TRBV28	NA	TRBJ2-1	TGTGCCAGCAGTTTGGGAACTAGCGGGAGCGTGGTGAATGAGCAGTTCTTC	CASSLGTSGSVVNEQFF
NA	TRBV19	NA	TRBJ1-6	TGTGCCAGTAGTATAGTAACGGAGAGTAATTCACCCCTCCACTTT	CASSIVTESNSPLHF
TRBD2	TRBV5-1	NA	TRBJ2-2	TGCGCCAGCAGGCAGAACGGGGGGAGCACCGGGGAGCTGTTTTTT	CASRQNGGSTGELFF
NA	TRBV3-1/TRBV3-2	NA	TRBJ1-5	TGTGCCAGCAGCCAAGTGGAGGGTCAGCCCCAGCATTTT	CASSQVEGQPQHF
TRBD2	TRBV19	few	TRBJ2-1	TGTGCCAGTAGTCCGCAAAAAGCGGGAGGGCGAGGTGAGCAGTTCTTC	CASSPQKAGGRGEQFF
NA	TRBV18	NA	TRBJ2-5	TGTGCCAGCTCACCTCCTCAAGAGACCCAGTACTTC	CASSPPQETQYF
NA	TRBV6-5	once	TRBJ1-1	TGTGCCAGCAATCAAGGAGGTGGGAACACTGAAGCTTTCTTT	CASNQGGGNTEAFF
TRBD1	TRBV7-2	NA	TRBJ1-2	TGTGCCAGCAGCCAGGACAGGTTGGGCTCTCGGGGCTACACCTTC	CASSQDRLGSRGYTF
TRBD2	TRBV10-3	NA	TRBJ2-1	TGTGCCATCAGACCCTACGGGGGGACTGATGTATATGAGCAGTTCTTC	CAIRPYGGTDVYEQFF
TRBD1	TRBV5-6	NA	TRBJ1-6	TGTGCCAGCAGCTCGACAGGGAATTCACCCCTCCACTTT	CASSSTGNSPLHF
NA	TRBV28	NA	TRBJ2-3	TGTGCCAGCAGAGACAGGAGCACAGATACGCAGTATTTT	CASRDRSTDTQYF
NA	TRBV30	once	TRBJ1-1	TGTGCCTGGAGCCTAGGGAGGGGCAACACTGAAGCTTTCTTT	CAWSLGRGNTEAFF
NA	TRBV5-6	NA	TRBJ2-7	TGTGCCAGCAGCTTAAGCCTATTCCGGGACTACGAGCAGTACTTC	CASSLSLFRDYEQYF
NA	TRBV10-3	NA	TRBJ2-7	TGTGCCACCGCGGGTGCCCTTTCCTACGAGCAGTACTTC	CATAGALSYEQYF
NA	TRBV19	NA	TRBJ2-3	TGTGCCAGTAGTAAGGGGACTCACACAGATACGCAGTATTTT	CASSKGTHTDTQYF
NA	TRBV7-2	NA	TRBJ2-2	TGTGCCAGCAGCTTAGTCAGGGACACCGGGGAGCTGTTTTTT	CASSLVRDTGELFF
NA	TRBV14	once	TRBJ1-4	TGTGCCAGCAGCCAAGAAGGACTGGCGGGAGAAAAACTGTTTTTT	CASSQEGLAGEKLFF
TRBD1	TRBV28	NA	TRBJ1-4	TGTGCCAGCAGTTTACCTGGCGGGACAGGGGCTGAAAAACTGTTTTTT	CASSLPGGTGAEKLFF
NA	TRBV7-2	NA	TRBJ2-2	TGTGCCAGCCCCGCATTTGGCCGAGCGGGCACCGGGGAGCTGTTTTTT	CASPAFGRAGTGELFF
TRBD1	TRBV7-3	NA	TRBJ2-1	TGTGCCAGCAAAAGGGGACAGGGAGAGAATGAGCAGTTCTTC	CASKRGQGENEQFF
NA	TRBV6-5	NA	TRBJ2-1	TGTGCCAGCAGTTACGGCCACGGGTCTGGGAATGAGCAGTTCTTC	CASSYGHGSGNEQFF
TRBD1	TRBV6-5	once	TRBJ1-3	TGTGCCAGCAGCCCGGACAGGGACGGAAACACCATATATTTT	CASSPDRDGNTIYF
NA	TRBV5-1	NA	TRBJ2-5	TGCGCCAGCAGCCAACAAGAGACCCAGTACTTC	CASSQQETQYF
TRBD2	TRBV5-1	NA	TRBJ2-5	TGCGCCAGCAGCTTCGCTCCTGGCCGGGGACTAGCGGAGTCCGGGGAGACCCAGTACTTC	CASSFAPGRGLAESGETQYF
TRBD1	TRBV18	NA	TRBJ2-5	TGTGCCAGCTCACCCATAGCCGGGACAGGGAAAGAGACCCAGTACTTC	CASSPIAGTGKETQYF
NA	TRBV14	NA	TRBJ1-1	TGTGCCAGCAGCCCGCCCCCCCGGGTTGGAGGGGAAGCTTTCTTT	CASSPPPRVGGEAFF
NA	TRBV21-1	NA	TRBJ2-5	TGTGCCAGGACGCCCCCCAACAGGGGGCGAGAGACCCAGTACTTC	CARTPPNRGRETQYF
TRBD1	TRBV30	NA	TRBJ1-1	TGTGCCTGGAGCTACAGGGGACGGGGGAACACTGAAGCTTTCTTT	CAWSYRGRGNTEAFF
TRBD1	TRBV19	NA	TRBJ1-1	TGTGCCAGTAGTATCCTGGGACAGCTTGCAAGCACTGAAGCTTTCTTT	CASSILGQLASTEAFF
TRBD1	TRBV28	NA	TRBJ1-2	TGTGCCAGCCAAACGTCTTGGACAGGGAAAGGCTACACCTTC	CASQTSWTGKGYTF
TRBD2	TRBV28	once	TRBJ2-3	TGTGCCAGCAGTTCGTATTATAGCGGGGGGATGGATACGCAGTATTTT	CASSSYYSGGMDTQYF
NA	TRBV11-2	NA	TRBJ2-2	TGTGCCAGCAGCTTAGGGGTCCAGGGAGGAACCGGGGAGCTGTTTTTT	CASSLGVQGGTGELFF
NA	TRBV7-2	NA	TRBJ1-3	TGTGCCAGCAGCTTGTCAGGGTTGAACACCATATATTTT	CASSLSGLNTIYF